Reported below is one T cell receptor beta chain. This clone has just a few counts. The specificity of this receptor is unknown. Base qualities are not at hand, and no much larger clone is one base apart. TCRbeta CDR3 regions were amplified from genomic DNA using the immunoSEQ Assay, a bias-controlled multiplex PCR. Per the source publication's procedure: The number of nucleated cells in each sample was estimated from the amplification of reference gene primers within the assay. To quantify the absolute abundance of each unique TCRbeta CDR3 rearrangement, sequence reads were collapsed and filtered. For each sample, productive Simpson clonality was calculated as the square root of Simpson's diversity index over productive rearrangements. TCRdb obtained this table from immuneACCESS and retained in-frame rearrangements with V and J assigned. These tables miss some clones; where compared with another copy, unresolved V genes account for less than half of the shortfall, and the remainder is unexplained. V and J calls plus clone size are reproduced from that table; the DNA served to infer D and trimming. This sample holds about 400,000 clones; 70% to 90% were observed only once. The top ten hold more than 2% of the sample.

This sample is part of a study of blood T cell repertoires in COVID-19 (TCRdb year 2020). Describing the broader study: Collaborator samples came from the United States, Italy and Spain and covered acute and convalescent phases of COVID-19. The prospective study material was composed of cDNA or gDNA derived from T cells, B-cell-depleted T cells, or PBMCs. Subjects who had been exposed to COVID-19, were actively infected with it, or had recovered from it provided the deeply sampled blood TCRbeta repertoires that made up the dataset. A freely available public database, intended as a resource for researchers studying the immune response to SARS-CoV-2, is where the repertoires were released. Samples were obtained from the ongoing ImmuneRACE study (first 160 participants) and from 1,254 subjects provided by 6 global collaborators. Sample metadata almost always included a de-identified subject ID, COVID-19 status, age in years and sex. Where available, HLA class I and class II types were obtained from metadata supplied by the sample provider rather than from assay-based typing. Findings and caveats that apply to the study as a whole: The amount of clinical and demographic metadata varied by source and participant and was provided uncurated.

Participants in the prospective study were aged roughly 18 to 100 years, lived in approximately 26 United States geographic areas, and enrolled through a virtual design. Cohort assignment in the prospective study relied on participant-reported clinical history from a screening survey and a study questionnaire. Mobile phlebotomists in the prospective study collected whole blood, serum and a nasopharyngeal or oropharyngeal swab from every participant. Additional blood draws and questionnaires over an approximately two-month period could optionally be provided by prospective study participants. Prospective study blood samples were shipped either frozen or at room temperature before DNA extraction. This sequence originates from a middle-aged woman with acute COVID-19. Material: PBMCs or T cells enriched from blood (not recorded which).

The CDR3 region reads CASGSGTSDVYGYTF. The bases read TGTGCCAGCGGTTCCGGGACAAGTGACGTCTATGGCTACACCTTC. Recombination joined TRBV6-5 with TRBJ1-2, with TRBD1 tentatively as D gene (6 bases match). The CDR3 goes from the cysteine to the phenylalanine over 15 residues. The kept DNA is CDR3 alone, 45 bases in frame from the first base. Per the germline V gene, MNHEY is the CDR1 and SVGAGI is the CDR2. V loses 8 bases of germline sequence and J loses 4 bases, and the interval between the two ends is 20 bases.